The next 28 T cell receptor beta chains were all read from a single sample in a study of technical replicates of blood from several donors. Here immunoSEQ multiplex PCR was the method, and the copy in TCRdb shows in-frame clones only, minus some. The profile shows approximately 75,000 clones, 95% to 98% of them singletons. Input material: T cells isolated from PBMCs. These receptor sequences come from a human donor in good health.

The chain is built from TRBV7-9 and TRBJ2-7; 10 nucleotides align to TRBD1. Trimming removed 2 bases from V and 5 bases from J; junction bases left unmatched: 9. This CDR3 has 16 residues. Germline V lookup: CDR1 SEHNR, CDR2 FQNEAQ (reference sequence). CDR3 sequence (DNA): TGTGCCAGCAGCTTACTACCCGGACAGGGGGAGCACGAGCAGTACTTC. Amino acid sequence: CASSLLPGQGEHEQYF.

The rearrangement uses TRBV5-1 and TRBJ2-2; no definite D call. The CDR3 has 14 residues. Germline V CDR1 and CDR2: SGHRS, YFSETQ. With 0 bases removed from V and 4 bases from J, the gap between germline ends came to 7 bases. CDR3 region: CASSLERPTGELFF. In DNA, the CDR3 is TGCGCCAGCAGCTTGGAGCGTCCCACCGGGGAGCTGTTTTTT.

CDR3 loop: CASSERSYNQPQHF. CDR3 DNA: TGTGCCAGCAGTGAACGGAGTTACAATCAGCCCCAGCATTTT. The rearrangement joins TRBV6-1 to TRBJ1-5; D unresolved. The CDR3 has 14 residues. Trimming took off 2 bases at V and 3 bases at J, with 8 bases between the two ends. CDR1 and CDR2 (germline): MNHNS, SASEGT.

V usage is TRBV27 and J usage is TRBJ2-7, with TRBD1 matching over 7 bases. This CDR3 comprises 14 residues. With 6 bases clipped from V and 0 bases from J, the junction kept 5 bases outside the gene matches. Germline lookup yields CDR1 MNHEY and CDR2 SMNVEV (reference sequence). CDR3 nucleotides: TGTGCCAGCAGCCGACAGGGAATCTCCTACGAGCAGTACTTC. It is translated as CASSRQGISYEQYF.

This clone is a singleton in its sample. The J gene is TRBJ2-1, the V gene TRBV10-1, with 7 bases lining up with TRBD1. The ends lost 3 bases at V and 1 base at J; junction bases unmatched: 3. Germline values: CDR1 WNHNN, CDR2 SYGVQD (reference sequence). CDR3 length equals 15 residues. DNA for the CDR3: TGCGCCAGCAGTGAAGGCAGGGGGTCCTACAATGAGCAGTTCTTC. As protein: CASSEGRGSYNEQFF.

Comments on this clone: The junction does not match germline at one end; this may be a read error. The J gene is TRBJ2-5, the V gene TRBV7-7; 7 bases are shared with TRBD1. The germline gives CDR1 SSHAT, CDR2 FNYEAQ (reference sequence). This CDR3 comprises 13 residues. The CDR3 here is CASSLDREETQYF. The CDR3 nucleotides are TGTGCTAGCAGCTTAGACAGGGAAGAGACCCAGTACTTC. Complete variable domain (other parts from reference TRBV7-7 and TRBJ2-5): GAGVSQSPRYKVTKRGQDVTLRCDPISSHATLYWYQQALGQGPEFLTYFNYEAQPDKSGLPSDRFSAERPEGSISTLTIQRTEQRDSAMYRCASSLDREETQYFGPGTRLLVL.

This clone has only one observation. The CDR3: CASSVEGVYGYTF. CDR3 coding DNA: TGTGCCAGCAGCGTAGAGGGGGTCTATGGCTACACCTTC. The V gene is TRBV9, the J gene TRBJ1-2; the D gene is possibly TRBD1 (6 bases). V dropped 0 bases and J dropped 4 bases, with 7 bases sitting between them. Germline CDR1 and CDR2: SGDLS and YYNGEE. The CDR3 runs 13 residues.

The chain uses TRBV19 and TRBJ2-7, with 8 bases fitting TRBD1. Germline V CDR1 and CDR2: LNHDA, SQIVND (reference sequence). The V segment lost 4 bases and the J segment 2 bases; nucleotides outside the gene matches: 1. The CDR3 covers 13 residues. DNA of the CDR3: TGTGCCAGTAGTACGACAGGGGCCTACGAGCAGTACTTC. It translates to CASSTTGAYEQYF.

V and J are TRBV28 and TRBJ1-4, with D tentatively TRBD1 (6 bases). The germline V and J ends were trimmed by 4 bases and 8 bases, with 17 bases remaining between them. The germline V gene encodes CDR1 MDHEN and CDR2 SYDVKM. The CDR3 covers 15 residues. CDR3 amino acids: CASSWDTPGREKLFF. In DNA form, the CDR3 reads TGTGCCAGCAGTTGGGACACCCCCGGGCGGGAAAAACTGTTTTTT. Complete variable domain (other parts from reference TRBV28 and TRBJ1-4): DVKVTQSSRYLVKRTGEKVFLECVQDMDHENMFWYRQDPGLGLRLIYFSYDVKMKEKGDIPEGYSVSREKKERFSLILESASTNQTSMYLCASSWDTPGREKLFFGSGTQLSVL.

The chain joins TRBV5-4 to TRBJ2-5; D is unclear. The germline CDR1 and CDR2 sequences are SGHNT and YYREEE (reference sequence). The CDR3 spans 13 residues. The V end lost 6 bases, the J end lost 3 bases, and 12 bases lay between the germline ends. CDR3 sequence (DNA): TGTGCCAGCAACACTGACCAGGAAGAGACCCAGTACTTC. Translating gives CASNTDQEETQYF.

V and J are TRBV5-5 and TRBJ2-7; D is perhaps TRBD2 (6 bases). The germline V and J ends were trimmed by 4 bases and 3 bases, with 17 bases remaining between them. The CDR3 has 15 residues. Germline V gene sequence: CDR1 SGHKS, CDR2 YYEKEE (reference sequence). The CDR3 sequence is CASSAPQGLGYEQYF. The CDR3 coding sequence is TGTGCCAGCAGCGCCCCCCAGGGACTTGGCTACGAGCAGTACTTC.

The V call is TRBV4-1, the J call TRBJ2-4, with 10 bases lining up with TRBD2. CDR3 length: 18 residues. Germline trimming cut 1 base from V and 0 bases from J; bases unmatched to any gene: 6. The germline V gene encodes CDR1 MGHRA and CDR2 YSYEKL. In nucleotides, the CDR3 is TGCGCCAGCAGCCAAGCGCTAGCGGGAGTTGTAGCCAAAAACATTCAGTACTTC. Amino acid sequence: CASSQALAGVVAKNIQYF.

V is TRBV7-6 and J is TRBJ1-4; 8 bases match TRBD1. The CDR3 consists of 15 residues. Germline V gene sequence: CDR1 SGHVS, CDR2 FNYEAQ. Trimming cost V 0 bases and J 6 bases; bases outside gene matches: 3. The CDR3 nucleotides are TGTGCCAGCAGCTTAGCTGGGACAGGCGATGAAAAACTGTTTTTT. Its protein product is CASSLAGTGDEKLFF. The whole variable domain, filled in from reference TRBV7-6 and TRBJ1-4, reads GAGVSQSPRYKVTKRGQDVALRCDPISGHVSLYWYRQALGQGPEFLTYFNYEAQQDKSGLPNDRFSAERPEGSISTLTIQRTEQRDSAMYRCASSLAGTGDEKLFFGSGTQLSVL.

A single count supports this clone. The chain carries TRBV7-9 and TRBJ1-1; D remains unclear. This CDR3 contains 11 residues. Germline V lookup: CDR1 SEHNR, CDR2 FQNEAQ (reference sequence). The V end lost 5 bases, the J end lost 10 bases, and 11 bases lay between the germline ends. The CDR3 DNA sequence: TGTGCCAGCAGCCCCCGGTCTTTAGCTTTCTTT. This translates into CASSPRSLAFF.

The CDR3 loop reads CATSRGFRETQYF. The CDR3 DNA follows: TGTGCCACCAGCAGAGGGTTTCGGGAGACCCAGTACTTC. The chain joins TRBV15 to TRBJ2-5; no clear D. CDR1 is LNHNV and CDR2 is YYDKDF in the germline V gene (reference sequence). CDR3 length equals 13 residues. V lost 1 base and J 5 bases, leaving 8 bases between the germline ends.

In this sample, this clone turned up once. The rearrangement uses TRBV5-1 and TRBJ2-3; D remains ambiguous. Trimming shortened V by 2 bases and J by 0 bases, and 4 bases separated the two germline ends. Per the germline V gene, CDR1 is SGHRS and CDR2 is YFSETQ. The length of the CDR3 is 13 residues. The CDR3 DNA is TGCGCCAGCAGCTTCCAGAGCACAGATACGCAGTATTTT. It translates to CASSFQSTDTQYF. Combining the CDR3 with reference TRBV5-1 and TRBJ2-3 gives the whole variable domain KAGVTQTPRYLIKTRGQQVTLSCSPISGHRSVSWYQQTPGQGLQFLFEYFSETQRNKGNFPGRFSGRQFSNSRSEMNVSTLELGDSALYLCASSFQSTDTQYFGPGTRLTVL.

The chain uses TRBV18 and TRBJ2-7; 7 nucleotides agree with TRBD2. Germline V CDR1 and CDR2: KGHSH, LQKENI. Losses at the gene ends were 4 bases for V and 0 bases for J; bases not matched to a gene: 6. The CDR3 is 15 residues long. In DNA, the CDR3 is TGTGCCAGCTCACGGGGACTATCTGGCTCCTACGAGCAGTACTTC. Its translation is CASSRGLSGSYEQYF.

The chain joins TRBV5-4 to TRBJ2-2, with D perhaps matching TRBD2 (6 bases). Trimming stripped 1 base from V and 5 bases from J, with 15 bases between. The CDR3 is made up of 16 amino acids. CDR1 SGHNT and CDR2 YYREEE come from the germline V gene (reference sequence). The CDR3 is CASSLMFYGSTGELFF. CDR3 DNA sequence: TGTGCCAGCAGCTTGATGTTCTACGGGAGTACCGGGGAGCTGTTTTTT. The variable domain in full, with the rest retrieved from reference TRBV5-4 and TRBJ2-2, is ETGVTQSPTHLIKTRGQQVTLRCSSQSGHNTVSWYQQALGQGPQFIFQYYREEENGRGNFPPRFSGLQFPNYSSELNVNALELDDSALYLCASSLMFYGSTGELFFGEGSRLTVL.

This chain uses TRBV29-1 with TRBJ2-1, with 10 bases lining up with TRBD2. The CDR3 runs to 16 residues. CDR1 and CDR2 (germline): SQVTM, ANQGSEA. V gave up 1 base and J gave up 4 bases; unmatched junction bases: 7. CDR3 coding DNA: TGCAGCGTTGAAGGACCACTAGCGGGGACGTACAATGAGCAGTTCTTC. Translating it yields CSVEGPLAGTYNEQFF.

The genes are TRBV5-1 and TRBJ2-3, with D maybe TRBD2 (6 bases). Germline V lookup: CDR1 SGHRS, CDR2 YFSETQ. V was shortened by 0 bases and J by 4 bases, with 15 bases between the two germline ends. The CDR3 covers 16 residues. CDR3 bases: TGCGCCAGCAGCTTGGGGGACTTAGCTCGCCCAGATACGCAGTATTTT. Protein product: CASSLGDLARPDTQYF.

The chain links TRBV19 to TRBJ1-5; no firm D call. CDR3 size: 14 residues. V was cut by 5 bases and J by 0 bases, with 8 bases left in between. Germline lookup yields CDR1 LNHDA and CDR2 SQIVND (reference sequence). CDR3 residues: CASSPRLSNQPQHF. The CDR3 DNA reads as TGTGCCAGTAGTCCCAGGCTTAGCAATCAGCCCCAGCATTTT.

The V and J genes are TRBV5-4 and TRBJ1-1; TRBD1 matches 7 bases. This CDR3 comprises 16 residues. Germline V gene data show CDR1 as SGHNT and CDR2 as YYREEE (reference sequence). Unmatched junction bases numbered 6, after V lost 0 bases and J lost 1 base. For the CDR3, the DNA is TGTGCCAGCAGCTTGGGGGCAGGGGGTGGGAACACTGAAGCTTTCTTT. It codes for CASSLGAGGGNTEAFF.

This sequence joins TRBV6-1 and TRBJ1-5, with D possibly TRBD1 on 6 matching bases. The CDR3 totals 13 residues. The V end was cut by 3 bases, the J end by 5 bases, with 8 bases between. Germline assignment: CDR1 MNHNS and CDR2 SASEGT. CDR3 nucleotides: TGTGCCAGCAGTGAGACAGGCTATCAGCCCCAGCATTTT. As protein: CASSETGYQPQHF.

The V call is TRBV11-3, the J call TRBJ2-2; D is uncertain. This CDR3 comprises 12 residues. Per germline, CDR1 SGHNT and CDR2 YENEEA. The V end lost 8 bases, the J end lost 2 bases, and 6 bases lay between the germline ends. The CDR3 is CASRSNTGELFF. CDR3 sequence (DNA): TGTGCCAGCCGTTCCAACACCGGGGAGCTGTTTTTT.

V is TRBV4-1 and J is TRBJ2-7, with 7 bases identical to TRBD2. After removal of 1 base from V and 0 bases from J, the junction contained 3 bases not matched to a gene. The CDR3 has 15 amino acids. In germline, CDR1 is MGHRA, CDR2 YSYEKL. CDR3 bases: TGCGCCAGCAGCCAAGTCGCGGGAGTCTCCTACGAGCAGTACTTC. Translation gives CASSQVAGVSYEQYF.

This rearrangement joins TRBV7-9 to TRBJ1-2; D uncertain. The V gene's germline CDR1 is SEHNR and CDR2 FQNEAQ (reference sequence). V was pared by 9 bases and J by 1 base, with 12 bases between. The CDR3 totals 13 residues. In nucleotides, the CDR3 is TGTGCCAGTAATACGGGGAATAACTATGGCTACACCTTC. As protein: CASNTGNNYGYTF.

The chain joins TRBV5-1 to TRBJ2-7; TRBD2 aligns across 8 bases. The CDR3 totals 14 residues. The germline CDR1 and CDR2 sequences are SGHRS and YFSETQ. The V and J ends lost 0 bases and 3 bases, in that order; junction bases with no gene match: 2. CDR3 sequence reads: CASSLAGGNYEQYF. The CDR3 DNA follows: TGCGCCAGCAGCTTGGCGGGAGGGAACTACGAGCAGTACTTC.

This chain links TRBV13 with TRBJ1-1; the match to TRBD1 covers 8 bases. Germline loops: CDR1 PRHDT, CDR2 FYEKMQ (reference sequence). V shed 5 bases, J shed 2 bases, and the junction held 13 bases outside the gene matches. The CDR3 is 17 amino acids. The DNA of the CDR3 is TGTGCCAGCAGCCCAAACGGCGGGACAGGAGATAACACTGAAGCTTTCTTT. This translates into CASSPNGGTGDNTEAFF. Full variable domain (outside the CDR3, taken from reference TRBV13 and TRBJ1-1): AAGVIQSPRHLIKEKRETATLKCYPIPRHDTVYWYQQGPGQDPQFLISFYEKMQSDKGSIPDRFSAQQFSDYHSELNMSSLELGDSALYFCASSPNGGTGDNTEAFFGQGTRLTVV.